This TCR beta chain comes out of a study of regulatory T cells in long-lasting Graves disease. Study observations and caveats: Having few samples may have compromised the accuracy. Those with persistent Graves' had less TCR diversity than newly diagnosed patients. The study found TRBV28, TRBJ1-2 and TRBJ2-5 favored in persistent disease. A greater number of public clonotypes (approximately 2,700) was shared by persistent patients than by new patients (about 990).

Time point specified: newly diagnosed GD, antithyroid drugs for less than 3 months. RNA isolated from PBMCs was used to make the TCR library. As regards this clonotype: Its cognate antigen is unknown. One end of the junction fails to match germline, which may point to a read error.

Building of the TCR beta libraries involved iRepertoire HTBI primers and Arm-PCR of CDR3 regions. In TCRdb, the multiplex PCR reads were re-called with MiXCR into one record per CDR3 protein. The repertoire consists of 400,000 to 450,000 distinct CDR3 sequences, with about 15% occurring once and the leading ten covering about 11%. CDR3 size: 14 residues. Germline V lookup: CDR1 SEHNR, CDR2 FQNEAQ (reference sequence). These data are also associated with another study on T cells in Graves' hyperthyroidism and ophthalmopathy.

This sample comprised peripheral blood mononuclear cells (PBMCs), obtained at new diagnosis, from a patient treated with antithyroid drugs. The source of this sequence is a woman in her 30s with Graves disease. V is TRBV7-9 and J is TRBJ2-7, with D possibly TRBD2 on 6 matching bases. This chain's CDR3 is CTSISLSSGYEQYF. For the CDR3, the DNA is TGTACCAGCATTTCCCTGAGTAGCGGCTACGAGCAGTACTTC.